This T cell receptor (beta chain) appears in the sequencing data of a study of shared clonotypes between healthy human individuals (dated by TCRdb to about 2020). In the study overall: Three men and a couple of women, aged 18 to 49 years, made up the cohort. Per donor, leukapheresis produced somewhere between about 0.9 and 9.5 billion PBMCs. Libraries were prepared and TCR repertoires were sequenced by different laboratories using diverse techniques, in order to increase sequencing depth and limit assay-specific biases. To estimate repertoire size and how much clonotypes are shared between individuals, the study performed deep sequencing of blood TCR repertoires from a handful of healthy adults.

Notes on this clone: Its recognized antigen is unknown. No quality values exist for individual bases; no much larger clone is one base distant.

Donors were healthy HIV-negative adults with no recently reported acute infections or vaccinations. Every donor was a Caucasian adult living in Nashville, Tennessee, USA. For unsorted samples, 90 million to 95 million PBMCs were counted, and genomic DNA was extracted using the QIAamp DNA Blood Mini kit. Blood was collected by leukapheresis, and PBMCs were isolated by Ficoll-Histopaque density gradient centrifugation and then cryopreserved in liquid nitrogen vapor phase. CDR1 and CDR2 are drawn from the germline V gene (reference sequence): LNHNV, YYDKDF. The V end loses 0 bases and the J end loses 4 bases, and a stretch of 13 bases separates them. From the cysteine through the phenylalanine, the CDR3 covers 16 amino acids. Only the CDR3 portion is preserved as DNA: 48 bases, with reading frame beginning at the first base. Using the deep immunoSEQ assay, multiplex PCR amplified TCR CDR3 regions from genomic DNA. Extracted genomic DNA from each cell subset was distributed evenly across all wells of several immunoSEQ 96-well plates, and each plate was treated as a replicate. For unsorted PBMC, around 290 ng of genomic DNA, equivalent to 30,000 to 35,000 T cell genomes, went into each replicate PCR. Genomic DNA from unsorted PBMC was sequenced over ten immunoSEQ deep assay plates. The purified libraries were quantified using a Qubit 3.0 fluorometer, sized with a Bioanalyzer 2100, and then quantified again using the KAPA Library Quantification kit. Each immunoSEQ 96-well plate was sequenced on its own single-read 150-cycle Illumina NextSeq 550 flow cell. The study's own analysis went as follows. Because the immunoSEQ output included only junctional sequences and no quality scores, the filtering could not be the same as the filtering used for full-length reads. Sequences were annotated with PyIR, a Python wrapper for IgBLAST v1.9, and V/J genes and CDR3 were assigned using IMGT germline references. Reads were removed for weak V/J assignments (E-value above 1e-6), missing CDR3, stop codons, out-of-frame junctions, or ambiguous translated residues. V3J clonotypes were defined as sequences sharing an identical inferred V gene, J gene, and CDR3 amino acid sequence. Percentage overlap between repertoires was calculated by dividing the number of shared unique clonotypes by the size of the smaller repertoire. Three approaches were used to assess repertoire richness: RTK rarefaction, the Chao1 estimator, and Recon v2.1 estimates of unobserved clonotypes. The table comes from immuneACCESS by way of TCRdb, which keeps in-frame sequences with V and J called. Part of the clones is missing from these tables; in studies checked, under half for an unresolved V gene and the rest for unknown reasons. Clone size and the V and J calls come from that table; the DNA yielded D and trimming. The sample data list over 400,000 clones, and approximately 84% of these were observed just once. The ten top clones hold about an eighth of the sample.

Study-wide findings and limitations: The genetic and exposure-history diversity represented was limited by the small number of donors. Sampling was restricted to blood, and TCR repertoires in tissues likely differ from the TCR repertoires found in blood. Based on pairwise subsampling, the degree of clonotype sharing among donors was expected to be affected by sequencing depth.

The receptor chain draws on TRBV15 and TRBJ2-1, with a tentative D gene TRBD2 over 6 matching bases. This TCR came from a woman aged 40 to 49 in good health. Some clones in this sample may be carry-over from other donors' samples. Sequenced input: PBMCs. In nucleotides, the sequence is TGTGCCACCAGCAGAGATAGTAGCGGCGTTTACAATGAGCAGTTCTTC. It translates to CATSRDSSGVYNEQFF.